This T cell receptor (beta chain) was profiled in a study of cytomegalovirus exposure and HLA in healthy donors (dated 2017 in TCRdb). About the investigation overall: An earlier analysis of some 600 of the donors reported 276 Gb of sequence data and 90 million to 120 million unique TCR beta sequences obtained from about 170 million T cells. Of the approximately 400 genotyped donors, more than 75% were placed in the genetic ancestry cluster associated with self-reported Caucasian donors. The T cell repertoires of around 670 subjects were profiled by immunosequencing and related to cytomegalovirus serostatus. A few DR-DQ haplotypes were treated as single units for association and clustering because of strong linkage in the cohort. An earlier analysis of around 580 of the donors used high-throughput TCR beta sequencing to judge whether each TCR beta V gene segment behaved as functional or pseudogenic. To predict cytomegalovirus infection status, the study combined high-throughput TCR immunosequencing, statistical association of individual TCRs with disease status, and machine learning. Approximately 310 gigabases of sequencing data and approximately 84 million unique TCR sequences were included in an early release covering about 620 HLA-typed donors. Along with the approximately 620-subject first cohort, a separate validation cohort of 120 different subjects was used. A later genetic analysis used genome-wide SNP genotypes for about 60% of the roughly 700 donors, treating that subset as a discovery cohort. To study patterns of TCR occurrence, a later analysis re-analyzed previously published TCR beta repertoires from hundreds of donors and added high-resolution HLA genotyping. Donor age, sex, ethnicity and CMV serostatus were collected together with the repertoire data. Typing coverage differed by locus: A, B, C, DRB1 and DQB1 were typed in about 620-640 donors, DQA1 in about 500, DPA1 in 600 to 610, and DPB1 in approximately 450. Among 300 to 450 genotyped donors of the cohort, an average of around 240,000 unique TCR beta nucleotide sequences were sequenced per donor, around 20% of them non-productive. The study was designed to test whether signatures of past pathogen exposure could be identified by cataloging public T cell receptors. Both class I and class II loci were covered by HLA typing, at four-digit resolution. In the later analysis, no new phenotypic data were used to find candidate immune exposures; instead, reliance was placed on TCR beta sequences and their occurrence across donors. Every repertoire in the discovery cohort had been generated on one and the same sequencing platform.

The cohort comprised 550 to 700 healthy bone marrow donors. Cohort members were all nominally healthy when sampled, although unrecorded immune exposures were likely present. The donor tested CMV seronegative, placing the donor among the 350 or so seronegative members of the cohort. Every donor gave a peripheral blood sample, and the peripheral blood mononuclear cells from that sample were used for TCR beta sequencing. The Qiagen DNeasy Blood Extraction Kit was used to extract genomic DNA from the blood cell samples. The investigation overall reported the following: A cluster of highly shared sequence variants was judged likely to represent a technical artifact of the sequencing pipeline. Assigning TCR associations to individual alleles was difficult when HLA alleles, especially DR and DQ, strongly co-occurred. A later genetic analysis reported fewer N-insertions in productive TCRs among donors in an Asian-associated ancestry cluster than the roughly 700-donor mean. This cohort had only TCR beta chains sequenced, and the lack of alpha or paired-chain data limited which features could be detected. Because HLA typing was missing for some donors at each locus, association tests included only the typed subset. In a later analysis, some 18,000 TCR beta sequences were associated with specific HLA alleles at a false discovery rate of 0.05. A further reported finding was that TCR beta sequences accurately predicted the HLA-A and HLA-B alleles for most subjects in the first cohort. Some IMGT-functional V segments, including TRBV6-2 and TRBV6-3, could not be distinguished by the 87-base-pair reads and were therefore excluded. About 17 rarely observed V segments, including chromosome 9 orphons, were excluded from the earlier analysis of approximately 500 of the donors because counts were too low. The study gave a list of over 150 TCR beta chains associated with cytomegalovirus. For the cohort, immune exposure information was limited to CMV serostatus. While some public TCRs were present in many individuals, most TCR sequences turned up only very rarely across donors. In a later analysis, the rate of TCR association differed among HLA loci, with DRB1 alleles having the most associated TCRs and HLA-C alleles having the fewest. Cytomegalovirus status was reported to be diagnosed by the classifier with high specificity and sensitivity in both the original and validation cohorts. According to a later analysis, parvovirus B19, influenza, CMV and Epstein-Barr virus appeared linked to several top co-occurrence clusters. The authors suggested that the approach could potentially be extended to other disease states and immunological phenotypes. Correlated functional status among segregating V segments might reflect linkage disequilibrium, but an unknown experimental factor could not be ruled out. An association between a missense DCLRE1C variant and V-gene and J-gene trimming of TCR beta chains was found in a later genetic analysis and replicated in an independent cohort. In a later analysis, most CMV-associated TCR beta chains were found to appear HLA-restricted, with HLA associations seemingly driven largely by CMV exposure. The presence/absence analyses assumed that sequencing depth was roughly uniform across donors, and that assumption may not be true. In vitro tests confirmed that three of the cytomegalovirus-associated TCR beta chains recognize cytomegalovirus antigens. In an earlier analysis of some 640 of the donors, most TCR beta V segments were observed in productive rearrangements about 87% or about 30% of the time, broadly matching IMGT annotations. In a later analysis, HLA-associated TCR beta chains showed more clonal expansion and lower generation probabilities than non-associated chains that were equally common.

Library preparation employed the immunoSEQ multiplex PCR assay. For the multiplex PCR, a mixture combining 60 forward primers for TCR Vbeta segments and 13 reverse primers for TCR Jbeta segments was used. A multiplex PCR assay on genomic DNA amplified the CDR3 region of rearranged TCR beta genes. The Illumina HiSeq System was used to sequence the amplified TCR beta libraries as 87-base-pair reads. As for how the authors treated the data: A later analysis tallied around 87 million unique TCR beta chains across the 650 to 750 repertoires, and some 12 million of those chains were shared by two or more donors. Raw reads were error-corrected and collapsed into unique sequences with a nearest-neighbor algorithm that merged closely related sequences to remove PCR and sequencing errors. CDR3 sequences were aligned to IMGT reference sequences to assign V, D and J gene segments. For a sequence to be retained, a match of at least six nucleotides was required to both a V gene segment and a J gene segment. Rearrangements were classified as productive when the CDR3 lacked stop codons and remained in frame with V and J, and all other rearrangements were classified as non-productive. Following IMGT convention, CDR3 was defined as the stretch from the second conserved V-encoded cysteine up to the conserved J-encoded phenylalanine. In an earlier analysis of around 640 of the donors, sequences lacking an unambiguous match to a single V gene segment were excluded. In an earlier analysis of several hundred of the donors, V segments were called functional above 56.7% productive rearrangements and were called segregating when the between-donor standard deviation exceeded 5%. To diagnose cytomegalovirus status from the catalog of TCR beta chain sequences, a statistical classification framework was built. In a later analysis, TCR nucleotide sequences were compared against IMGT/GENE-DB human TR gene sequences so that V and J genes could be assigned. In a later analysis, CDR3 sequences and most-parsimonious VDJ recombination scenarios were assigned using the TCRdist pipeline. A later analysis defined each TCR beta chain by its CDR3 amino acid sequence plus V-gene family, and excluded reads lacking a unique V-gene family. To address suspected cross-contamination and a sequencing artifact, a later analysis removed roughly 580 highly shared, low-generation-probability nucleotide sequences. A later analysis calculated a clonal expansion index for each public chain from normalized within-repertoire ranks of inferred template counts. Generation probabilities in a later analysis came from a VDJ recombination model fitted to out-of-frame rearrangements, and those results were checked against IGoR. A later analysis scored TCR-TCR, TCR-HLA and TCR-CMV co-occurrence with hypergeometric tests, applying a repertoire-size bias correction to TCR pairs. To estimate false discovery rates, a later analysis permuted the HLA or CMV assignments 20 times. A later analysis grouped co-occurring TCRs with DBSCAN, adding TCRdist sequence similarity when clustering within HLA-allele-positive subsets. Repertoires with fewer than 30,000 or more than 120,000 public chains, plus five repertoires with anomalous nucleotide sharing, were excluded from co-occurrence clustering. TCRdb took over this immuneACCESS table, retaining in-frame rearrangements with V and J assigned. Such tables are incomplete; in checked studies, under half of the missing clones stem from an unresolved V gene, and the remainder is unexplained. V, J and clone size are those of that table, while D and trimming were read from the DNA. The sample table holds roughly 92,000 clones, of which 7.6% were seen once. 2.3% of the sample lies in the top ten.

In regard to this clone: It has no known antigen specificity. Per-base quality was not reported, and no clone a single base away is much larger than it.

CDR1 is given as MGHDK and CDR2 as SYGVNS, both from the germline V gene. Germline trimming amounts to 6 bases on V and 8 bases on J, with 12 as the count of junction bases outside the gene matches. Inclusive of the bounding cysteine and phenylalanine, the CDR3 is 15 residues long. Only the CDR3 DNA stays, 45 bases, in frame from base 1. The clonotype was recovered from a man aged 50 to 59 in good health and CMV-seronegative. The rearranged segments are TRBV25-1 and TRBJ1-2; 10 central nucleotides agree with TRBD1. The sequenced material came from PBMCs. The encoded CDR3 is CASSNSDRGLGGYTF. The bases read TGTGCCAGCAGCAATTCCGACAGGGGGCTAGGAGGCTACACCTTC.